This is a list of T cell receptor beta chains from one sample in a study of patients and donors after allogeneic stem cell transplantation. TCRdb processed the RT-PCR reads anew with MiXCR; each CDR3 protein has one entry. Among over 150,000 distinct CDR3 sequences listed, around two fifths were seen once. The specimen sequenced was blood, either unsorted or a sorted T cell fraction (not recorded which). These receptors all come from a human donor who was either an allogeneic HSCT recipient or a stem cell or donor lymphocyte infusion donor (not recorded which). It is not recorded whose cells these are; they may come from a transplant donor. Each CDR3 is given with its conserved first and last residue. Each record gives: clone size, J gene, D gene, V gene, CDR3 protein, CDR3 DNA. D genes are given only for firm matches. Where a row states a size, it is once, few, many or the class of an expanded clone; other rows omit it.

>few|TRBJ1-1|TRBD1|TRBV28
CASSFRGGEAFF
TGTGCCAGCAGCTTCAGGGGGGGTGAAGCTTTCTTT
>few|TRBJ1-1|TRBD1|TRBV28
CATETGGGSEAFF
TGTGCCACCGAGACAGGGGGCGGCTCTGAAGCTTTCTTT
>few|TRBJ2-7|.|TRBV5-1
CASSLDFGNPTSYEQYF
TGCGCCAGCAGCTTGGATTTCGGCAATCCTACTTCCTACGAGCAGTACTTC
>.|TRBJ1-1|.|TRBV29-1
CSVVSGEMETEAFF
TGCAGCGTGGTTAGTGGGGAAATGGAAACTGAAGCTTTCTTT
>.|TRBJ2-3|.|TRBV7-2
CASSFDLSTDTQYF
TGTGCCAGCAGCTTTGACCTTAGCACAGATACGCAGTATTTT
>few|TRBJ1-1|.|TRBV5-1
CASSFFRGENTEAFF
TGCGCCAGCAGCTTTTTCAGGGGCGAGAACACTGAAGCTTTCTTT
>few|TRBJ1-1|.|TRBV4-1
CASSQDGGMNTEAFF
TGCGCCAGCAGCCAAGACGGGGGCATGAACACTGAAGCTTTCTTT
>few|TRBJ1-6|.|TRBV5-6
CASSFLGRDLGSPLHF
TGTGCCAGCAGCTTCTTGGGGAGGGATTTAGGATCACCCCTCCACTTT
>.|TRBJ1-1|.|TRBV10-3
CAISEPDRHTEAFF
TGTGCCATCAGTGAGCCGGACAGACACACTGAAGCTTTCTTT
>once|TRBJ1-5|.|TRBV30
CAWSVGGGGQPQHF
TGTGCCTGGAGTGTAGGAGGGGGGGGTCAGCCCCAGCATTTT
>.|TRBJ2-1|TRBD2|TRBV5-1
CASSLRPSGSKHEQFF
TGCGCCAGCAGCTTGAGGCCTAGCGGGAGTAAGCATGAGCAGTTCTTC
>few|TRBJ1-5|.|TRBV28
CASSYPLGGDSNQPQHF
TGTGCCAGCAGTTACCCACTGGGGGGGGATAGCAATCAGCCCCAGCATTTT
>.|TRBJ1-1|.|TRBV29-1
CSVGKGEAFF
TGCAGCGTTGGGAAGGGTGAAGCTTTCTTT
>.|TRBJ2-3|.|TRBV2
CASRAGQTDTQYF
TGTGCCAGCAGGGCCGGACAGACAGATACGCAGTATTTT
>few|TRBJ1-2|TRBD1|TRBV12-3/TRBV12-4
CASSSQDRNYGYTF
TGTGCCAGCAGTTCCCAGGACAGGAACTATGGCTACACCTTC
>few|TRBJ2-1|TRBD2|TRBV4-3
CASSQDRDELGLALYNEQFF
TGCGCCAGCAGCCAAGACCGGGACGAGCTCGGACTAGCCCTCTACAATGAGCAGTTCTTC
>.|TRBJ2-2|TRBD2|TRBV6-5
CARQEAGGPRGRELFF
TGTGCCCGCCAGGAGGCGGGAGGACCACGTGGGAGGGAGCTGTTTTTT
>few|TRBJ1-1|.|TRBV4-3
CASSQSGTVNTEAFF
TGCGCCAGCAGCCAATCGGGGACGGTTAACACTGAAGCTTTCTTT
>.|TRBJ1-1|TRBD1|TRBV6-6
CASSIDRAGGAFF
TGTGCCAGCAGCATCGACAGGGCGGGAGGTGCTTTCTTT
>.|TRBJ1-1|TRBD1|TRBV29-1
CSVENPDTGGTEAFF
TGCAGCGTTGAAAATCCCGATACAGGGGGCACTGAAGCTTTCTTT
>once|TRBJ1-2|.|TRBV7-8
CASSFVSSNYGYTF
TGTGCCAGCAGCTTTGTCAGCTCAAACTATGGCTACACCTTC
>.|TRBJ1-6|TRBD1|TRBV28
CASSWTGYNSPLHF
TGTGCCAGCAGTTGGACAGGGTATAATTCACCCCTCCACTTT
>.|TRBJ2-1|TRBD2|TRBV24-1
CTTTGGIDNEQFF
TGTACAACAACGGGGGGGATCGACAATGAGCAGTTCTTC
>few|TRBJ1-1|.|TRBV12-3/TRBV12-4
CASSLWAETHTEAFF
TGTGCCAGCAGTTTATGGGCAGAAACCCACACTGAAGCTTTCTTT